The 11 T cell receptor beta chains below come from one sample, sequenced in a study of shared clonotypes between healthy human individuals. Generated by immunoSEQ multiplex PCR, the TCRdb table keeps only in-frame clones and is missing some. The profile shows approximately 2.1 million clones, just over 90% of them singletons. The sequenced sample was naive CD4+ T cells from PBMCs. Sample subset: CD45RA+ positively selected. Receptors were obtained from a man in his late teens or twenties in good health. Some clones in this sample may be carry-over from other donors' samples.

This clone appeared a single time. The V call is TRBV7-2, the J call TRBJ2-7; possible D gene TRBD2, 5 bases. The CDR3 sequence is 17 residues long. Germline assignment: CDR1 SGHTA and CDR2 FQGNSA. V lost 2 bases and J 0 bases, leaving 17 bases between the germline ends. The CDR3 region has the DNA TGTGCCAGCAGCTTATTAAGCGGAAGACCCAGCTCCTACGAGCAGTACTTC. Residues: CASSLLSGRPSSYEQYF. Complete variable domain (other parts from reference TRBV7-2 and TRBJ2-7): GAGVSQSPSNKVTEKGKDVELRCDPISGHTALYWYRQSLGQGLEFLIYFQGNSAPDKSGLPSDRFSAERTGGSVSTLTIQRTQQEDSAVYLCASSLLSGRPSSYEQYFGPGTRLTVT.

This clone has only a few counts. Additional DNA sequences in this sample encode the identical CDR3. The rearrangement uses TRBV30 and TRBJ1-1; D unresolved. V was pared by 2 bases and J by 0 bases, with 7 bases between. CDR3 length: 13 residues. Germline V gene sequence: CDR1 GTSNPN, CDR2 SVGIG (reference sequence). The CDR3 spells CAWSRQLNTEAFF. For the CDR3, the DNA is TGTGCCTGGAGTCGCCAGCTGAACACTGAAGCTTTCTTT.

CDR3 sequence reads: CASNEISEQYF. The CDR3 DNA reads TGTGCCAGCAACGAAATCAGCGAGCAGTACTTC. This sequence joins TRBV2 and TRBJ2-7; D not certain. CDR1 is SNHLY and CDR2 is FYNNEI in the germline V gene. The CDR3 contains 11 residues. Between the trimmed V and J ends, which lost 7 bases and 6 bases, there was a span of 10 bases.

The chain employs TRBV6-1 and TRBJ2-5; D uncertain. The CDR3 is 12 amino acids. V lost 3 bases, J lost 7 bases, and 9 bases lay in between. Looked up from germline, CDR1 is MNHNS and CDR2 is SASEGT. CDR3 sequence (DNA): TGTGCCAGCAGTGACAACGCCGGGACCCAGTACTTC. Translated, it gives CASSDNAGTQYF.

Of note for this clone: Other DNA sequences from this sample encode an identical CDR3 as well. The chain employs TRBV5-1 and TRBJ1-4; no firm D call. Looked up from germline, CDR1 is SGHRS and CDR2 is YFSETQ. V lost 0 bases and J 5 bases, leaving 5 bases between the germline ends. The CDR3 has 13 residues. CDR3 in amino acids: CASSLGSNEKLFF. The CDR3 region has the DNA TGCGCCAGCAGCTTGGGCTCAAATGAAAAACTGTTTTTT.

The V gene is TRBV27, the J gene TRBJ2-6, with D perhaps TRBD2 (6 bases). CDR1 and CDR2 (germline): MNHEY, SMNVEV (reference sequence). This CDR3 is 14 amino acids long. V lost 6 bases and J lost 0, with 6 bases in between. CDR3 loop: CASRAGSGANVLTF. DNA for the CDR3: TGTGCCAGCAGAGCGGGCTCTGGGGCCAACGTCCTGACTTTC.

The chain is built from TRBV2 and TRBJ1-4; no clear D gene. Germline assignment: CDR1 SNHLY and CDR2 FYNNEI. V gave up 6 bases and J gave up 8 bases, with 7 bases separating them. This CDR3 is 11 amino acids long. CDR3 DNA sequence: TGTGCCAGCAGGGATAGGGAAAAACTGTTTTTT. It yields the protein CASRDREKLFF.

CDR3: CAWTETRIAYGYTF. In nucleotides, the CDR3 is TGTGCCTGGACCGAAACAAGGATCGCCTATGGCTACACCTTC. This rearrangement joins TRBV30 to TRBJ1-2; D unclear. CDR3 length: 14 amino acids. Germline CDR1 is GTSNPN and CDR2 is SVGIG (reference sequence). V lost 4 bases, J lost 4 bases, and 16 bases lay in between.

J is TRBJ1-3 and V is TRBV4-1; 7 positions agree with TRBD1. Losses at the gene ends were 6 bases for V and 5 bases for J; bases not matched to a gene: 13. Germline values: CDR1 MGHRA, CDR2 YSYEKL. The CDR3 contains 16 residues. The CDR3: CASSLYGQVERNTIYF. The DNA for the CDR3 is TGCGCCAGCAGTCTTTATGGACAGGTGGAACGAAACACCATATATTTT.

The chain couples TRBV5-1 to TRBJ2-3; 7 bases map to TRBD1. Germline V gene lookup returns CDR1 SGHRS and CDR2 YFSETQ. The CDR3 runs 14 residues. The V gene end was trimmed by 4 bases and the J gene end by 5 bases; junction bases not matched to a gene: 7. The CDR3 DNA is TGCGCCAGCAGCCCCAGGGGGAAGATAGATACGCAGTATTTT. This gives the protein CASSPRGKIDTQYF. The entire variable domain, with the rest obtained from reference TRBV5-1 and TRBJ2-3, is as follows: KAGVTQTPRYLIKTRGQQVTLSCSPISGHRSVSWYQQTPGQGLQFLFEYFSETQRNKGNFPGRFSGRQFSNSRSEMNVSTLELGDSALYLCASSPRGKIDTQYFGPGTRLTVL.

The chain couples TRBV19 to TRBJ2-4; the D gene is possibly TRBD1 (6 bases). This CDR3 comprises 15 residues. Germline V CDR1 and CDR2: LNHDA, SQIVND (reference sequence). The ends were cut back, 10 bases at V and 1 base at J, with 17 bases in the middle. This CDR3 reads CATKGQGSAKNIQYF. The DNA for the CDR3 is TGTGCCACCAAGGGCCAGGGGTCGGCCAAAAACATTCAGTACTTC.